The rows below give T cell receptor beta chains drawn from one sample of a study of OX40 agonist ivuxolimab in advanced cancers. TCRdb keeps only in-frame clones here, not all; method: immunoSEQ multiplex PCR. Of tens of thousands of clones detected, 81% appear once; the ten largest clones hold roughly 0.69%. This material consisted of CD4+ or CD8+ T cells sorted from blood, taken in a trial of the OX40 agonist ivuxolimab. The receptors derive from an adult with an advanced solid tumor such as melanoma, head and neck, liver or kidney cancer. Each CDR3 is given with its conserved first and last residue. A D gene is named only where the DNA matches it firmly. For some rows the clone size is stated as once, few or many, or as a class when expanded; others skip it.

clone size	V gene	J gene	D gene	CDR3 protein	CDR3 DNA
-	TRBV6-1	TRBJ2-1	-	CASSEIWAGVGYNEQFF	TGTGCCAGCAGTGAAATTTGGGCAGGGGTGGGCTACAATGAGCAGTTCTTC
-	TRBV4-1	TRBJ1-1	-	CASSPEPRRNTEAFF	TGCGCCAGCAGCCCAGAACCCCGGCGGAACACTGAAGCTTTCTTT
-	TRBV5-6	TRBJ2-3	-	CASSHQSTDTQYF	TGTGCCAGCAGCCACCAAAGCACAGATACGCAGTATTTT
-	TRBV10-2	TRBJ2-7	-	CASSVTGDYEQYF	TGCGCCAGCAGTGTGACGGGAGATTACGAGCAGTACTTC
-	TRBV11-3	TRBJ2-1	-	CASSLGGPRSNNEQFF	TGTGCCAGCAGCTTAGGGGGGCCCCGTTCTAACAATGAGCAGTTCTTC
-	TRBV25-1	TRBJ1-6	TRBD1	CASSGSQGTDNSPLHF	TGTGCCAGCAGTGGTTCACAGGGGACGGATAATTCACCCCTCCACTTT
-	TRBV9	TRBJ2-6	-	CASSVAGERPGANVLTF	TGTGCCAGCAGCGTAGCGGGCGAACGCCCTGGGGCCAACGTCCTGACTTTC
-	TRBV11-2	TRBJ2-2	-	CASSLDGELFF	TGTGCCAGCAGCTTAGACGGGGAGCTGTTTTTT
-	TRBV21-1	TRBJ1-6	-	CANSTACGPLHF	TGTGCCAACTCCACGGCTTGTGGACCCCTCCACTTT
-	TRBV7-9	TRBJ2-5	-	CASSLGRNQETQYF	TGTGCCAGCAGCTTGGGACGGAACCAAGAGACCCAGTACTTC
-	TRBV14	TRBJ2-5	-	CASSQGLDRGVTSGETQYF	TGTGCCAGCAGCCAAGGGCTGGACAGGGGCGTTACTAGCGGAGAGACCCAGTACTTC
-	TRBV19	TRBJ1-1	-	CASSIVAGNTEAFF	TGTGCCAGTAGTATAGTTGCAGGGAACACTGAAGCTTTCTTT
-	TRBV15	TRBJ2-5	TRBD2	CATSRAGGLQETQYF	TGTGCCACCAGCAGGGCGGGGGGACTACAAGAGACCCAGTACTTC
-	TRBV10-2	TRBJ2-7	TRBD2	CASSESSGDGYEQYF	TGCGCCAGCAGTGAGTCCAGCGGGGATGGCTACGAGCAGTACTTC
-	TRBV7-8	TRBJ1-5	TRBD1	CASSPDRGGNQPQHF	TGTGCCAGCAGCCCCGACAGGGGTGGCAATCAGCCCCAGCATTTT
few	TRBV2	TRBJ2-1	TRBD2	CASSDLAGGGFEQFF	TGTGCCAGCAGTGACTTAGCGGGGGGAGGGTTTGAGCAGTTCTTC
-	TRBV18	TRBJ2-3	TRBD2	CASSPLTSGTSGGSDTQYF	TGTGCCAGCTCACCTCTAACCTCCGGGACTAGCGGGGGTTCAGATACGCAGTATTTT
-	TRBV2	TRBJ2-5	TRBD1	CASRAGTGAPNF	TGTGCCAGCAGGGCCGGGACAGGGGCCCCTAACTTC
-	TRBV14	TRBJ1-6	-	CASSPLAVSWNSPLHF	TGTGCCAGCAGCCCTTTGGCAGTCTCCTGGAATTCACCCCTCCACTTT
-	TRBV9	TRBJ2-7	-	CASSQDLLSYEQYF	TGTGCCAGCAGCCAGGATCTTCTTTCCTACGAGCAGTACTTC
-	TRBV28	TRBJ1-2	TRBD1	CASAGGNYGYTF	TGTGCCAGCGCAGGGGGTAACTATGGCTACACCTTC
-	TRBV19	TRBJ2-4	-	CASSSPGEENIQYF	TGTGCCAGTAGTTCTCCAGGGGAGGAAAACATTCAGTACTTC
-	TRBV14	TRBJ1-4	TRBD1	CASSQERGRNEKLFF	TGTGCCAGCAGCCAAGAGAGGGGGCGTAATGAAAAACTGTTTTTT
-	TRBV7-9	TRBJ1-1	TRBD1	CASSPGQANTEAFF	TGTGCCAGCAGCCCCGGACAGGCGAACACTGAAGCTTTCTTT
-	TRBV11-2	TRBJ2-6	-	CASSFGPPGPSGANVLTF	TGTGCCAGCAGCTTTGGGCCGCCAGGCCCCTCTGGGGCCAACGTCCTGACTTTC
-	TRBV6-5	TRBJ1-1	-	CASRKGSFF	TGTGCCAGCAGAAAGGGAAGCTTCTTT
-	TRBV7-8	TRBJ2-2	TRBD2	CASSLGLAGGPRNTGELFF	TGTGCCAGCAGCTTAGGGCTAGCGGGGGGGCCTCGAAACACCGGGGAGCTGTTTTTT
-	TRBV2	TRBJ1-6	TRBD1	CASRVPGQESRRSSPLHF	TGTGCCAGCAGAGTACCGGGACAGGAAAGCCGTCGGAGTTCACCCCTCCACTTT
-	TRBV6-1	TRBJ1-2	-	CASSERSGRDYGYTF	TGTGCCAGCAGTGAACGGTCAGGGAGGGACTATGGCTACACCTTC
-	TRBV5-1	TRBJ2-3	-	CASSRDTSGPTDTQYF	TGCGCCAGCAGCCGAGACACATCCGGACCCACAGATACGCAGTATTTT
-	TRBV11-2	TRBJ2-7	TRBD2	CASSTSSGTYEQYF	TGTGCCAGCAGCACATCTAGCGGGACCTACGAGCAGTACTTC